This note documents a single T cell receptor beta chain sequence. V was pared by 6 bases and J by 0 bases, with 5 bases of the junction left unmatched. Germline V gives CDR1 MDHEN, CDR2 SYDVKM. This CDR3 is built from 15 residues. The data were obtained in a study of blood T cell repertoires in COVID-19. Under the authors' procedure: Estimated nucleated cell counts came from reference gene primer amplification. Only in-frame clones appear in the TCRdb table, and some are missing; sequencing was by immunoSEQ multiplex PCR. The V and J calls and clone size are taken from that table; D and trimming were inferred from the DNA. The table records 110,000 or so clones, about 85% of them present only once.

The chain joins TRBV28 to TRBJ2-7; 10 positions agree with TRBD2. The sequence derives from a man between 50 and 59 years old with acute or convalescent COVID-19. Input material: peripheral blood. CDR3 in DNA: TGTGCCAGCAGAAGACTAGCGGGCAGCTCCTACGAGCAGTACTTC. Its translation: CASRRLAGSSYEQYF. The full variable domain, with the rest looked up from reference TRBV28 and TRBJ2-7, is DVKVTQSSRYLVKRTGEKVFLECVQDMDHENMFWYRQDPGLGLRLIYFSYDVKMKEKGDIPEGYSVSREKKERFSLILESASTNQTSMYLCASRRLAGSSYEQYFGPGTRLTVT.